The clone carrying this T cell receptor beta chain was counted only a few times. This sample was included in a study of graft-versus-host responses after intestinal transplantation. The study, taken as a whole, reports: Graft-donor T cell macrochimerism in patients accompanied high graft-versus-host to host-versus-graft clonal ratios in allografts.

Co-plated with 200,000 CFSE-labeled responder cells were 200,000 irradiated, violet-dye-labeled stimulator cells. After removal of 4 bases from V and 6 bases from J, the junction contained 11 bases not matched to a gene. Germline CDR1 is SGHDT and CDR2 is YYEEEE. This CDR3 contains 15 residues. This table comes from immunoSEQ multiplex PCR, and its TCRdb copy is limited to in-frame clones, with some not included. In the table there are 12,000 to 15,000 clones, 30% to 40% of which are singletons. This specimen was alloreactive CD8+ T cells from a mixed lymphocyte reaction culture, taken before intestinal transplant. Sample subset: CFSE-low proliferating T cells sorted from approximately 6-day pre-transplant mixed lymphocyte reaction (GvH or HvG direction). The J gene is TRBJ2-3, the V gene TRBV5-6; 7 bases match TRBD1. The sequence came from a human patient who received an intestinal transplant. CDR3 coding DNA: TGTGCCAGCAGCCAGGGACAGACACCTTTTGATACGCAGTATTTT. It is translated as CASSQGQTPFDTQYF.